Below, one T cell receptor beta chain is given with its context. The data belong to a study of blood T cell repertoires in COVID-19. On the study more broadly: Acute and convalescent COVID-19 samples came from the United States, Italy and Spain. T cells, B-cell-depleted T cells, or PBMCs provided the cDNA or gDNA that served as material.

Per the authors' pipeline: Counts of nucleated cells, estimated from reference gene primer amplification, were obtained. Sequenced by immunoSEQ multiplex PCR; TCRdb stores in-frame clones only, minus some. The V and J calls and the clone size are those of that table, but D and trimming were determined from the DNA. The sample carries more than 120,000 clones, 87% recorded once. The CDR3 length is 15 residues. V lost 1 base and J 3 bases, leaving 10 bases between the germline ends. Germline CDR1 is SGHVS and CDR2 is FQNEAQ. This TCR came from a man aged 50 to 59 who had recovered from COVID-19. This sequence joins TRBV7-8 and TRBJ2-1, with unresolved D. Material for sequencing was peripheral blood. The CDR3 DNA sequence: TGTGCCAGCAGCTTAGAGAACAACCTCTACAATGAGCAGTTCTTC. Translation gives CASSLENNLYNEQFF.